Below are 13 T cell receptor beta chains sequenced from a single sample in a study of blood T cell repertoires in COVID-19. Clones were sequenced by immunoSEQ multiplex PCR, and TCRdb holds only the in-frame ones, with some missing. The sample contains over 200,000 clones, around 89% of which appear only once. The sample taken for sequencing was peripheral blood. The receptors were gathered from a woman in her thirties or forties with acute or convalescent COVID-19.

V and J are TRBV29-1 and TRBJ1-2; D might be TRBD1 (5 bases). The CDR3 runs 13 residues. Deletions cut 6 bases from V and 4 bases from J, with 15 bases between. Germline loops: CDR1 SQVTM, CDR2 ANQGSEA. The CDR3 protein is CSVLGQTTYGYTF. CDR3 nucleotide sequence: TGCAGCGTCTTAGGACAAACTACCTATGGCTACACCTTC.

V usage is TRBV2 and J usage is TRBJ1-5; 7 bases line up with TRBD1. CDR1 and CDR2 from the germline V gene are SNHLY and FYNNEI. The CDR3 has 14 amino acids. V lost 10 bases and J lost 0; bases outside the gene matches: 6. The CDR3, as DNA: TGTGCCACCTGGACAGGATATAGCAATCAGCCCCAGCATTTT. Amino acids: CATWTGYSNQPQHF. The whole variable domain, filled in from reference TRBV2 and TRBJ1-5, reads EPEVTQTPSHQVTQMGQEVILRCVPISNHLYFYWYRQILGQKVEFLVSFYNNEISEKSEIFDDQFSVERPDGSNFTLKIRSTKLEDSAMYFCATWTGYSNQPQHFGDGTRLSIL.

This clone occurred a few times. J is TRBJ1-1 and V is TRBV5-1, with D possibly being TRBD1 (6 bases). V was shortened by 4 bases and J by 6 bases, with 16 bases between the two germline ends. This CDR3 is built from 14 residues. From germline, CDR1 is SGHRS and CDR2 YFSETQ. DNA for the CDR3: TGCGCCAGCAGCGGAATCCAGGGGCTGGCTGAAGCTTTCTTT. It encodes CASSGIQGLAEAFF. Complete variable domain (other parts from reference TRBV5-1 and TRBJ1-1): KAGVTQTPRYLIKTRGQQVTLSCSPISGHRSVSWYQQTPGQGLQFLFEYFSETQRNKGNFPGRFSGRQFSNSRSEMNVSTLELGDSALYLCASSGIQGLAEAFFGQGTRLTVV.

The chain has TRBV2 and TRBJ1-2; 10 bases fit TRBD1. Trimming took 7 bases from V and 4 from J; bases not matched to a gene: 6. This CDR3 contains 14 residues. Germline V gives CDR1 SNHLY, CDR2 FYNNEI. The CDR3 loop is CASTEGTGVYGYTF. As DNA, the CDR3 is TGTGCCAGCACAGAAGGGACAGGGGTCTATGGCTACACCTTC.

The genes are TRBV7-2 and TRBJ1-1; no clear D gene. CDR1 is SGHTA, CDR2 FQGNSA, per germline. The CDR3 sequence is 15 residues long. Trimming removed 4 bases from V and 4 bases from J, with 16 bases in between. The CDR3 reads CASSYPVLGGTEAFF. CDR3 DNA sequence: TGTGCCAGCAGCTACCCGGTGCTTGGTGGCACTGAAGCTTTCTTT.

This rearrangement joins TRBV5-1 to TRBJ2-7; 10 bases align to TRBD1. This CDR3 comprises 14 residues. Germline V lookup: CDR1 SGHRS, CDR2 YFSETQ. With V trimmed by 7 bases and J by 6 bases, 10 bases remained unmatched. The CDR3 DNA follows: TGCGCCAGCTCGCGGGGACAGGGGATCGGCGAGCAGTACGTC. It translates to CASSRGQGIGEQYV.

The chain links TRBV2 to TRBJ1-4; 7 nucleotides line up with TRBD1. V shed 7 bases, J shed 2 bases, and the junction held 10 bases outside the gene matches. CDR3 length: 16 residues. CDR1 SNHLY and CDR2 FYNNEI come from the germline V gene. The CDR3 loop is CASNQQGSGTNEKLFF. DNA of the CDR3: TGTGCCAGCAATCAACAGGGGTCTGGTACTAATGAAAAACTGTTTTTT.

The rearrangement uses TRBV19 and TRBJ2-5; D is perhaps TRBD1 (5 bases). CDR1 LNHDA and CDR2 SQIVND come from the germline V gene (reference sequence). CDR3 length: 14 residues. V gave up 9 bases and J gave up 1 base, with 15 bases separating them. The CDR3: CASSQGWGQETQYF. DNA of the CDR3: TGTGCCAGCTCCCAGGGTTGGGGCCAAGAGACCCAGTACTTC. Using reference TRBV19 and TRBJ2-5 for the parts outside the CDR3, the full variable domain is DGGITQSPKYLFRKEGQNVTLSCEQNLNHDAMYWYRQDPGQGLRLIYYSQIVNDFQKGDIAEGYSVSREKKESFPLTVTSAQKNPTAFYLCASSQGWGQETQYFGPGTRLLVL.

This clone has just one count. The chain links TRBV19 to TRBJ1-6, with 9 bases identical to TRBD1. The CDR3 extends over 15 amino acids. Germline V CDR1 and CDR2: LNHDA, SQIVND (reference sequence). V was pared by 6 bases and J by 9 bases, with 9 bases of the junction left unmatched. Here the CDR3 DNA reads TGTGCCAGTAGCATGGTCCGGGACAGGGTTTCACCCCTCCACTTT. Translating gives CASSMVRDRVSPLHF.

This chain joins TRBV5-1 and TRBJ2-1, with a possible D match to TRBD1 (5 bases). Germline V CDR1 and CDR2: SGHRS, YFSETQ. Trimming removed 0 bases at V and 0 bases at J, with 10 bases between. The length of the CDR3 is 16 residues. The CDR3 coding sequence is TGCGCCAGCAGCTTGGATGGGGCCAGCTCCTACAATGAGCAGTTCTTC. Protein: CASSLDGASSYNEQFF.

The chain recombines TRBV3-1 (or the pseudogene TRBV3-2) with TRBJ1-2, with 10 bases that match TRBD1. CDR1 is LGHDT and CDR2 is YNNKEL in the germline V gene (reference sequence). The CDR3 runs 15 residues. V was clipped by 3 bases and J by 3 bases; unmatched bases: 4. CDR3 region: CASSHSDRGDYGYTF. The CDR3 nucleotides read TGTGCCAGCAGCCACTCGGACAGGGGGGACTATGGCTACACCTTC.

This clone was observed a handful of times. The rearrangement joins TRBV5-6 to TRBJ1-1, with 7 bases identical to TRBD1. This CDR3 spans 14 amino acids. J was trimmed by 4 bases and V by 5 bases; bases with no gene match: 8. The germline CDR1 and CDR2 sequences are SGHDT and YYEEEE. Here the CDR3 reads CASRTRGLGTEAFF. CDR3 nucleotide sequence: TGTGCCAGCAGGACTAGGGGGCTGGGCACTGAAGCTTTCTTT. The whole variable domain, remainder taken from reference TRBV5-6 and TRBJ1-1, is DAGVTQSPTHLIKTRGQQVTLRCSPKSGHDTVSWYQQALGQGPQFIFQYYEEEERQRGNFPDRFSGHQFPNYSSELNVNALLLGDSALYLCASRTRGLGTEAFFGQGTRLTVV.

The table lists this clone with a count of one. The rearrangement joins TRBV30 to TRBJ1-6; D is possibly TRBD1 (5 bases). From germline, CDR1 is GTSNPN and CDR2 SVGIG (reference sequence). V gave up 3 bases and J gave up 5 bases, with 11 bases separating them. This CDR3 is built from 14 residues. CDR3 in amino acids: CAWRSGGDNSPLHF. The DNA for the CDR3 is TGTGCCTGGAGGAGCGGGGGGGATAATTCACCCCTCCACTTT.